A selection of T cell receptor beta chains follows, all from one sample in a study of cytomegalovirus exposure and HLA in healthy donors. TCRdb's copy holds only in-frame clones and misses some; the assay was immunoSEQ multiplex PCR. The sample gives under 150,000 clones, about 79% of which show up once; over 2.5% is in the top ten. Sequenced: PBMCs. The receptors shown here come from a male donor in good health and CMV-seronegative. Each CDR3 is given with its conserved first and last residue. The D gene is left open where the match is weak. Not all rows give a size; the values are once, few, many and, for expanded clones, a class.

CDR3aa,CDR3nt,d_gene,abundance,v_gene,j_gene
CASSAALGGGYGYTF,TGTGCCAGCAGTGCCGCCTTGGGGGGTGGCTATGGCTACACCTTC,-,-,TRBV6-5,TRBJ1-2
CASSPGGSRRDEQYF,TGTGCCAGTAGTCCGGGCGGGAGCCGGCGAGACGAGCAGTACTTC,TRBD2,-,TRBV19,TRBJ2-7
CASSLLFSGDINTEAFF,TGTGCCAGCAGTTTGTTGTTTTCAGGGGATATCAACACTGAAGCTTTCTTT,-,-,TRBV27,TRBJ1-1
CASSLKGTDAYEQYF,TGCGCCAGCAGCTTGAAAGGGACAGATGCCTACGAGCAGTACTTC,TRBD1,-,TRBV5-1,TRBJ2-7
CASSPDGGGTTEAFF,TGTGCCAGCAGTCCCGACGGGGGGGGGACCACTGAAGCTTTCTTT,-,-,TRBV6-4,TRBJ1-1
CASSPTTGTGGYEQYF,TGTGCCAGCAGTCCAACAACCGGGACAGGAGGCTACGAGCAGTACTTC,TRBD1,-,TRBV7-9,TRBJ2-7
CASPMGDRENGYTF,TGTGCCAGCCCGATGGGGGACAGGGAAAATGGCTACACCTTC,TRBD1,-,TRBV7-9,TRBJ1-2
CASSLAEDSYSPLHF,TGTGCCAGCAGCTTGGCCGAGGACAGCTATTCACCCCTCCACTTT,-,once,TRBV5-8,TRBJ1-6
CASSYSAGGPSETQYF,TGTGCCAGCAGTTACTCGGCGGGAGGGCCCTCCGAGACCCAGTACTTC,TRBD2,-,TRBV6-5,TRBJ2-5
CASSSIAGFRKLFF,TGTGCCAGCAGCTCGATAGCGGGGTTCCGAAAACTGTTTTTT,-,-,TRBV11-2,TRBJ1-4
CASREGFGGYNSPLHF,TGTGCCAGCAGGGAGGGTTTTGGGGGATATAATTCACCCCTCCACTTT,-,-,TRBV25-1,TRBJ1-6
CASSQDRGKPRETQYF,TGCGCCAGCAGCCAAGATAGGGGGAAGCCGCGGGAGACCCAGTACTTC,-,once,TRBV4-3,TRBJ2-5
CASSLSGGSYEQYF,TGTGCCAGCAGTTTATCGGGCGGGAGCTACGAGCAGTACTTC,TRBD2,-,TRBV27,TRBJ2-7
CASSLTGGFYGYTF,TGTGCCAGCAGCTTAACAGGGGGCTTCTATGGCTACACCTTC,TRBD1,-,TRBV25-1,TRBJ1-2
CASSLLASETYNEQFF,TGTGCCAGCAGCTTACTAGCCAGCGAGACGTACAATGAGCAGTTCTTC,-,-,TRBV7-3,TRBJ2-1
CATSRTSGTDTQYF,TGTGCCACCAGCAGAACTAGCGGCACAGATACGCAGTATTTT,TRBD2,-,TRBV15,TRBJ2-3
CASSWTGGPDTQYF,TGTGCCAGCAGCTGGACAGGGGGCCCAGATACGCAGTATTTT,TRBD1,-,TRBV7-9,TRBJ2-3
CSAGQGAAYGYTF,TGCAGCGCTGGACAGGGGGCGGCCTATGGCTACACCTTC,TRBD1,-,TRBV29-1,TRBJ1-2
CSFSGRSRNEQFF,TGCAGCTTTAGCGGGAGGTCAAGGAATGAGCAGTTCTTC,TRBD2,-,TRBV29-1,TRBJ2-1
CASSLALRGWSTEAFF,TGTGCCAGCAGCTTGGCCCTAAGGGGGTGGAGCACTGAAGCTTTCTTT,-,-,TRBV5-6,TRBJ1-1
CASSWFGGLEQYF,TGTGCCAGCAGCTGGTTTGGGGGCCTCGAGCAGTACTTC,-,-,TRBV5-6,TRBJ2-7
CASSHWAGVLVNTEAFF,TGCGCCAGCAGCCACTGGGCGGGGGTGTTGGTGAACACTGAAGCTTTCTTT,-,few,TRBV4-1,TRBJ1-1
CAWNRLEGTQYF,TGTGCCTGGAATAGACTCGAGGGGACCCAGTACTTC,-,-,TRBV30,TRBJ2-5
CASSEGLATIGETQYF,TGTGCCAGCAGCGAAGGACTTGCGACTATCGGGGAGACCCAGTACTTC,-,-,TRBV9,TRBJ2-5
CAWSVGWPAGSSYEQYF,TGTGCCTGGAGTGTGGGGTGGCCTGCGGGCAGCTCCTACGAGCAGTACTTC,-,once,TRBV30,TRBJ2-7
CASSPPGGNNEQFF,TGCGCCAGCAGCCCCCCCGGGGGGAACAATGAGCAGTTCTTC,TRBD2,-,TRBV5-1,TRBJ2-1
CASQAGVQETQYF,TGTGCCTCCCAAGCGGGAGTACAGGAGACCCAGTACTTC,TRBD2,-,TRBV10-3,TRBJ2-5
CASSLGTGNRGQPQHF,TGTGCCAGCAGTTTGGGGACAGGTAATCGCGGCCAGCCCCAGCATTTT,TRBD1,-,TRBV28,TRBJ1-5
CASSSGGQGYTEAFF,TGTGCCAGCAGCTCAGGAGGACAGGGATACACTGAAGCTTTCTTT,TRBD1,-,TRBV5-4,TRBJ1-1
CASSPRGQGGYTF,TGTGCCAGCAGCCCTCGGGGACAGGGGGGCTACACCTTC,TRBD1,-,TRBV11-2,TRBJ1-2
CASSLPSGTSGRGSTDTQYF,TGTGCCAGCAGCTTACCCTCAGGGACTAGCGGGAGGGGGAGCACAGATACGCAGTATTTT,TRBD2,-,TRBV13,TRBJ2-3